The 32 T cell receptor beta chains reported below all come from one sample, sequenced in a study of T cells in lung cancer brain metastases. Profiled with immunoSEQ multiplex PCR; TCRdb holds only in-frame clones, not every one. This sample has under 3,000 clones; around nine tenths occur once, and the top ten carry over 3%. The sample consisted of tumor tissue from a brain metastasis. All receptors derive from a man between 65 and 79 years old with non-small cell lung cancer that had spread to the brain.

Turning to this clone: The junction departs from germline at one end; a sequencing error may be responsible. V usage is TRBV7-2 and J usage is TRBJ2-3, with 15 bases matching TRBD2. Germline V CDR1 and CDR2: SGHTA, FQGNSA. This CDR3 is built from 18 residues. This CDR3 is CASSPGLAGGRRTDTQYF. DNA for the CDR3: TGTGCCAGCAGCCCTGGACTAGCGGGGGGGCGGCGCACAGATACGCAATATTTT.

The sample holds one count of this clone. The chain links TRBV5-1 to TRBJ2-3; the match to TRBD1 covers 9 bases. CDR1 SGHRS and CDR2 YFSETQ come from the germline V gene. Unmatched junction bases numbered 8, after V lost 0 bases and J lost 0 bases. The CDR3 is 18 amino acids. CDR3 coding DNA: TGCGCCAGCAGCTTGGAGACAGGGGGGAGTTTTAGCACAGATACGCAGTATTTT. Translation gives CASSLETGGSFSTDTQYF.

V and J are TRBV10-1 and TRBJ2-5, with 8 bases that match TRBD2. The J segment lost 1 base and the V segment lost 2 bases, leaving 0 bases of the junction unmatched. This CDR3 is 14 amino acids long. Germline CDR1 is WNHNN and CDR2 is SYGVQD (reference sequence). The CDR3 sequence is CASSERGGQETQYF. For the CDR3, the DNA is TGCGCCAGCAGTGAGCGGGGGGGCCAAGAGACCCAGTACTTC.

This chain connects TRBV19 to TRBJ1-6; no clear D gene. Trimming removed 7 bases at V and 6 bases at J, with 13 bases between. CDR3 length equals 14 residues. Looked up from germline, CDR1 is LNHDA and CDR2 is SQIVND (reference sequence). The CDR3 is CASNSGRGNSPLHF. The CDR3, as DNA: TGTGCCAGTAATTCCGGGCGGGGTAATTCACCCCTCCACTTT.

The genes are TRBV11-2 and TRBJ2-7; D call uncertain. Germline-derived CDR1 and CDR2 are SGHAT and FQNNGV. CDR3 length: 14 amino acids. The ends were cut back, 1 base at V and 3 bases at J, with 10 bases in the middle. CDR3 DNA: TGTGCCAGCAGCTTAGTGCTCACGAACTACGAGCAGTACTTC. Protein sequence: CASSLVLTNYEQYF.

The genes are TRBV2 and TRBJ1-5, with D possibly TRBD1 on 6 matching bases. Trimming cost V 9 bases and J 7 bases, with 19 bases left between them. CDR1 is SNHLY and CDR2 is FYNNEI in the germline V gene. The CDR3 is 14 residues long. The CDR3 protein is CASSTGSSGQPQHF. CDR3 sequence (DNA): TGTGCCAGTTCGACAGGCTCATCGGGACAGCCCCAGCATTTT. The full variable domain, in which reference TRBV2 and TRBJ1-5 provide the parts outside the CDR3, is EPEVTQTPSHQVTQMGQEVILRCVPISNHLYFYWYRQILGQKVEFLVSFYNNEISEKSEIFDDQFSVERPDGSNFTLKIRSTKLEDSAMYFCASSTGSSGQPQHFGDGTRLSIL.

The genes are TRBV27 and TRBJ2-7, with D unresolved. Germline V gene data show CDR1 as MNHEY and CDR2 as SMNVEV (reference sequence). Trimming cost V 6 bases and J 5 bases, with 17 bases left between them. This CDR3 region has 14 residues. In nucleotides, the CDR3 is TGTGCCAGCAGCTCTAGAGAAACGGAGCACGAGCAGTACTTC. Encoded protein: CASSSRETEHEQYF.

This chain connects TRBV18 to TRBJ2-5; a possible D gene is TRBD2 (6 bases). This CDR3 has 14 amino acids. The V end was cut by 2 bases, the J end by 2 bases, with 9 bases between. Germline V CDR1 and CDR2: KGHSH, LQKENI. The CDR3 DNA sequence: TGTGCCAGCTCACCAATTGGGGGGCAAGAGACCCAGTACTTC. Protein: CASSPIGGQETQYF. The full variable domain, in which reference TRBV18 and TRBJ2-5 provide the parts outside the CDR3, is NAGVMQNPRHLVRRRGQEARLRCSPMKGHSHVYWYRQLPEEGLKFMVYLQKENIIDESGMPKERFSAEFPKEGPSILRIQQVVRGDSAAYFCASSPIGGQETQYFGPGTRLLVL.

Concerning this clone: A junction boundary mismatches the germline segment, possibly from a read error. V is TRBV5-1 and J is TRBJ2-7; 10 bases line up with TRBD2. CDR3 length equals 12 residues. From germline, CDR1 is SGHRS and CDR2 YFSETQ. The CDR3: CASSLGTSDKYF. CDR3 sequence (DNA): TGCGCCAGCAGTTTGGGGACTAGCGATAAGTACTTC.

The CDR3 protein is CASGGSGRNEQFF. In nucleotides, the CDR3 is TGTGCCAGCGGAGGTAGCGGGAGGAATGAGCAGTTCTTC. V is TRBV7-9 and J is TRBJ2-1; 10 bases agree with TRBD2. This CDR3 has 13 amino acids. CDR1 and CDR2 (germline): SEHNR, FQNEAQ (reference sequence). The junction had 5 bases not matched to a gene; V was cut back by 8 bases and J by 7 bases.

Comment on this clone: In the same sample, other DNA sequences code for this CDR3. The chain carries TRBV5-4 and TRBJ1-2; 9 nucleotides agree with TRBD1. V shed 4 bases and J 8 bases; nucleotides not matched to a gene: 6. The germline V gene encodes CDR1 SGHNT and CDR2 YYREEE (reference sequence). This CDR3 has 13 residues. For the CDR3, the DNA is TGTGCCAGCAGCCTACGACAGGGGGGCGGCTACACCTTC. This translates into CASSLRQGGGYTF.

The chain combines TRBV6-5 with TRBJ1-4; 9 bases are shared with TRBD1. The germline V gene encodes CDR1 MNHEY and CDR2 SVGAGI. J lost 3 bases, V lost 4 bases, and 3 bases had no gene match. CDR3 length equals 15 residues. The CDR3 region is CASSSWTGANEKLFF. The CDR3 bases are TGTGCCAGCAGTTCATGGACAGGGGCTAATGAAAAACTGTTTTTT.

The V and J genes are TRBV11-3 and TRBJ2-7, with D possibly TRBD2 on 5 matching bases. V was trimmed by 3 bases and J by 1 base, leaving 10 bases between them. Germline lookup yields CDR1 SGHNT and CDR2 YENEEA. The CDR3 is made up of 14 amino acids. The DNA of the CDR3 is TGTGCCAGCAGCTTCTCCCGGGATTCCTACGAGCAGTACTTC. Residues: CASSFSRDSYEQYF. Based on the CDR3 plus reference TRBV11-3 and TRBJ2-7, the full variable domain is EAGVVQSPRYKIIEKKQPVAFWCNPISGHNTLYWYLQNLGQGPELLIRYENEEAVDDSQLPKDRFSAERLKGVDSTLKIQPAELGDSAVYLCASSFSRDSYEQYFGPGTRLTVT.

The chain couples TRBV19 to TRBJ2-7, with D tentatively TRBD1 (6 bases). CDR3 length: 13 amino acids. Germline V CDR1 and CDR2: LNHDA, SQIVND (reference sequence). V was trimmed by 5 bases and J by 2 bases, leaving 10 bases between them. The CDR3 region is CASSGGGPYEQYF. CDR3 in DNA: TGTGCCAGTAGTGGTGGGGGCCCCTACGAGCAGTACTTC.

The chain links TRBV29-1 to TRBJ2-3; D may be TRBD1 or TRBD2 (5 bases each). In germline, CDR1 is SQVTM, CDR2 ANQGSEA. The CDR3 has 15 amino acids. V lost 4 bases and J 6 bases, leaving 20 bases between the germline ends. CDR3 region: CSVGTGRGRADTQYF. CDR3 nucleotides: TGCAGCGTTGGCACGGGACGGGGCCGAGCGGATACGCAGTATTTT.

The chain links TRBV6-5 to TRBJ1-2, with 7 bases fitting TRBD1. This CDR3 comprises 12 residues. The germline V gene encodes CDR1 MNHEY and CDR2 SVGAGI. Losses at the gene ends were 8 bases for V and 3 bases for J; bases not matched to a gene: 3. This CDR3 reads CASRTGDYGYTF. The DNA for the CDR3 is TGTGCCAGCCGGACAGGAGACTATGGCTACACCTTC.

The chain has TRBV12-5 and TRBJ1-1; 7 nucleotides line up with TRBD1. The J segment lost 3 bases and the V segment lost 6 bases, leaving 13 bases of the junction unmatched. The CDR3 is 16 residues long. The germline V gene encodes CDR1 LGHNT and CDR2 FRNRAP. The CDR3 here is CASGLGRGQTYTEAFF. The CDR3 DNA reads TGTGCTAGTGGCCTTGGAAGGGGACAGACGTACACTGAAGCTTTCTTT. The full variable domain, with the rest looked up from reference TRBV12-5 and TRBJ1-1, is DARVTQTPRHKVTEMGQEVTMRCQPILGHNTVFWYRQTMMQGLELLAYFRNRAPLDDSGMPKDRFSAEMPDATLATLKIQPSEPRDSAVYFCASGLGRGQTYTEAFFGQGTRLTVV.

The CDR3 nucleotides read TGTGCCAGCAGTTCACTACCGGGACATACATACGAGCAGTACTTC. This encodes CASSSLPGHTYEQYF. The V and J genes are TRBV27 and TRBJ2-7; TRBD1 might be the D (6 bases). The CDR3 covers 15 residues. V was pared by 4 bases and J by 4 bases, with 17 bases between. Germline-derived CDR1 and CDR2 are MNHEY and SMNVEV (reference sequence).

This sequence joins TRBV5-1 and TRBJ1-5; tentative D call: TRBD1 (5 bases). Germline CDR1 reads SGHRS; CDR2 reads YFSETQ. V lost 5 bases, J lost 7 bases, and 16 bases lay in between. The CDR3 sequence is 14 residues long. This CDR3 is CASSPGGGDQPQHF. CDR3 sequence (DNA): TGCGCCAGCAGTCCTGGAGGCGGGGACCAGCCCCAGCATTTT.

This rearrangement joins TRBV7-2 to TRBJ1-2; D remains ambiguous. The V and J ends lost 3 bases and 3 bases respectively, with 8 bases between them. Germline lookup yields CDR1 SGHTA and CDR2 FQGNSA. The CDR3 sequence is 13 residues long. The CDR3 nucleotides read TGTGCCAGCAGCTTGCCACCTGACTATGGCTACACCTTC. Protein: CASSLPPDYGYTF.

The rearrangement uses TRBV9 and TRBJ2-5; TRBD1 agrees at 10 bases. The length of the CDR3 is 16 residues. Germline CDR1 SGDLS, CDR2 YYNGEE. V gave up 3 bases and J gave up 6 bases; unmatched junction bases: 11. The DNA for the CDR3 is TGTGCCAGCAGCGCACCCGGGACAGGGGATCGAAAGACCCAGTACTTC. This encodes CASSAPGTGDRKTQYF.

The chain uses TRBV25-1 and TRBJ1-3; D possibly corresponds to TRBD1 (6 bases). The length of the CDR3 is 14 residues. CDR1 is MGHDK and CDR2 is SYGVNS in the germline V gene. The germline V and J ends were trimmed by 1 base and 6 bases, with 10 bases remaining between them. The CDR3 protein is CASSEWGGENTIYF. The DNA for the CDR3 is TGTGCCAGCAGTGAATGGGGGGGCGAAAACACCATATATTTT.

The genes are TRBV2 and TRBJ2-5; 8 nucleotides line up with TRBD1. V was pared by 5 bases and J by 4 bases, with 3 bases of the junction left unmatched. The CDR3 contains 13 residues. CDR1 and CDR2 (germline): SNHLY, FYNNEI. The CDR3 loop reads CASSTDRGETQYF. The CDR3 region has the DNA TGTGCCAGCAGTACCGACAGGGGAGAGACCCAGTACTTC.

The rearrangement uses TRBV11-1 and TRBJ2-4; tentatively, D is TRBD1 (7 bases). The germline V gene encodes CDR1 SGHAT and CDR2 FQDESV (reference sequence). CDR3 length equals 13 residues. Trimming took 5 bases from V and 8 from J, leaving 13 bases between them. Here the CDR3 DNA reads TGTGCCAGCAGCCGACAGGGCGGGGACATTCAGTACTTC. Amino acids: CASSRQGGDIQYF. Using reference TRBV11-1 and TRBJ2-4 for the parts outside the CDR3, the full variable domain is EAEVAQSPRYKITEKSQAVAFWCDPISGHATLYWYRQILGQGPELLVQFQDESVVDDSQLPKDRFSAERLKGVDSTLKIQPAELGDSAMYLCASSRQGGDIQYFGAGTRLSVL.

The chain combines TRBV10-3 with TRBJ1-2; 7 bases agree with TRBD1. CDR1 is ENHRY and CDR2 is SYGVKD in the germline V gene. The trim removed 0 bases at V and 7 bases at J, leaving 2 bases unmatched. The CDR3 loop spans 13 amino acids. The CDR3, as DNA: TGTGCCATCAGTGAGTCGACAGGGCTTGGCTACACCTTC. Translating gives CAISESTGLGYTF.

J is TRBJ2-7 and V is TRBV5-6; no definite D call. There are 14 residues in the CDR3. CDR1 is SGHDT and CDR2 is YYEEEE in the germline V gene. Trimming cost V 4 bases and J 0 bases, with 11 bases left between them. CDR3 residues: CASSIPGSSYEQYF. The CDR3 DNA sequence: TGTGCCAGCAGCATCCCCGGGTCCTCCTACGAGCAGTACTTC.

The chain employs TRBV5-1 and TRBJ2-1; 7 bases map to TRBD1. The CDR3 consists of 15 residues. CDR1 and CDR2 from the germline V gene are SGHRS and YFSETQ. The V and J ends lost 0 bases and 3 bases, in that order; junction bases with no gene match: 3. CDR3 in DNA: TGCGCCAGCAGCTTGGTGGACAGGCACTACAATGAGCAGTTCTTC. The encoded protein is CASSLVDRHYNEQFF.

With regard to this clone: Different DNA sequences within this sample yield the same CDR3. The chain carries TRBV30 and TRBJ1-3, with D hard to call. The length of the CDR3 is 11 residues. Germline values: CDR1 GTSNPN, CDR2 SVGIG (reference sequence). With 5 bases removed from V and 2 bases from J, the gap between germline ends came to 4 bases. The CDR3 loop reads CAWWPGNTIYF. DNA for the CDR3: TGTGCCTGGTGGCCTGGAAACACCATATATTTT.

This sequence joins TRBV9 and TRBJ2-7, with D maybe TRBD1 (5 bases). Germline assignment: CDR1 SGDLS and CDR2 YYNGEE. This CDR3 has 12 residues. Trimming cost V 1 base and J 6 bases, with 8 bases left between them. The CDR3 sequence: CASSVTGSEQYF. For the CDR3, the DNA is TGTGCCAGCAGCGTAACAGGCAGCGAGCAGTACTTC.

This chain uses TRBV7-2 with TRBJ2-3; no firm D call. Trimming stripped 1 base from V and 6 bases from J, with 14 bases between. The germline V gene has CDR1 SGHTA and CDR2 FQGNSA. This CDR3 contains 15 residues. CDR3 nucleotide sequence: TGTGCCAGCAGCTTAGTCGTGACGGCCAGCGATACGCAGTATTTT. This translates into CASSLVVTASDTQYF.

In regard to this clone: An end of the junction differs from the germline gene, which may be a read error. The genes are TRBV7-7 and TRBJ2-3; 9 bases agree with TRBD2. The germline CDR1 and CDR2 sequences are SSHAT and FNYEAQ (reference sequence). This CDR3 region has 15 residues. Here the CDR3 reads CASSPGGLAADTQYF. The CDR3 coding sequence is TGTGCTAGCAGCCCAGGGGGACTAGCAGCAGATACGCAGTATTTT.

This clone was counted between two and nine times. V gene TRBV1 combines with J gene TRBJ1-3. TRBV1 is annotated as a pseudogene. This CDR3 spans 15 amino acids. For the CDR3, the DNA is TGCACCAGCAGGTTGGAGGGGAAAGCTGGAAACACCATATATTTT. Residues: CTSRLEGKAGNTIYF.